This T cell receptor beta chain came from a study of OX40 agonist ivuxolimab in advanced cancers. Overall study: A partial response was reached by three patients: one with hepatocellular carcinoma and two with cutaneous melanoma.

Study-wide findings and caveats: Partly responding patients at 0.1-3.0 mg/kg showed some of the smallest clonal expansion.

A word on this clone: The antigen is unknown.

Sequencing was performed with immunoSEQ multiplex PCR; in TCRdb, only in-frame clones are kept and a portion is missing. The table lists 120,000 or so clones, approximately 90% of them singletons. CDR1 and CDR2 from the germline V gene are SEHNR and FQNEAQ (reference sequence). V lost 5 bases to trimming and J lost 1 base, with 23 bases between them. The length of the CDR3 is 18 residues. Material: CD4+ or CD8+ T cells sorted from blood, obtained in a trial of the OX40 agonist ivuxolimab. The chain is built from TRBV7-9 and TRBJ1-1; weak D call: TRBD1 (5 bases). This receptor was identified in an adult with an advanced solid tumor such as melanoma, head and neck, liver or kidney cancer. CDR3 nucleotides: TGTGCCAGCAGCCGCCGATTTGACTCCGGGACGAGGAACACTGAAGCTTTCTTT. This sequence encodes CASSRRFDSGTRNTEAFF.